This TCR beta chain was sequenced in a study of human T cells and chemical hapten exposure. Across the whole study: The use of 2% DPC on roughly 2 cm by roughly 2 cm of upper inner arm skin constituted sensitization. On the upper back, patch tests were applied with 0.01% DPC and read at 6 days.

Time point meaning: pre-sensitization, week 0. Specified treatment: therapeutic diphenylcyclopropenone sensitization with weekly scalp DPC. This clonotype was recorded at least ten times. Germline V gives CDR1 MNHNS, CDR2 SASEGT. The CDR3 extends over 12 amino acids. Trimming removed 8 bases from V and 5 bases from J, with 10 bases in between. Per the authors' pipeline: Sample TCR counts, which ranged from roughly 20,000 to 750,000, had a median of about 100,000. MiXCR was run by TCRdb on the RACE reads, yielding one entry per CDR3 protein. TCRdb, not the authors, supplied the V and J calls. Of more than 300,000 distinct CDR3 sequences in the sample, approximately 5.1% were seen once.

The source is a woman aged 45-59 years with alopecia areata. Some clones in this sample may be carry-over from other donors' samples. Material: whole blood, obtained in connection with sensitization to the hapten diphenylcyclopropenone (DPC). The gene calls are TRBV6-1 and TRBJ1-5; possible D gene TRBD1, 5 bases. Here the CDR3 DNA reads TGTGCCAGCGGACAAGTTGATCAGCCCCAGCATTTT. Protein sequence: CASGQVDQPQHF.